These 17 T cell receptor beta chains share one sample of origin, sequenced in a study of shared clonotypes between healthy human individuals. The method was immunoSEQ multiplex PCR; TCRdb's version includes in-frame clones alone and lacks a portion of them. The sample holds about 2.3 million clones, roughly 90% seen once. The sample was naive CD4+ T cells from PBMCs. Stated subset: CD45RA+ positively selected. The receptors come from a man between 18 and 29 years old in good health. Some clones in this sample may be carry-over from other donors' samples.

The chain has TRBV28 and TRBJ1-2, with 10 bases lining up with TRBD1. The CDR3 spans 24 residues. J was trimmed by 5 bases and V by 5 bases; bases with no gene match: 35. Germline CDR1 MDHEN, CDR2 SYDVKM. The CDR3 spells CASSTPDFSWSPAGQGGGLYGYTF. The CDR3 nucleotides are TGTGCCAGCAGTACCCCGGATTTCTCGTGGTCGCCCGCTGGACAGGGGGGAGGATTGTATGGCTACACCTTC.

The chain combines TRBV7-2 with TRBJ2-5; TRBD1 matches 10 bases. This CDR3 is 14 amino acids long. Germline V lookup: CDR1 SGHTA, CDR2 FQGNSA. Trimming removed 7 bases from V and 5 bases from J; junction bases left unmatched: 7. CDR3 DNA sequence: TGTGCCAGCACTCTGACAGGGGGCGAGGAGACCCAGTACTTC. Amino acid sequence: CASTLTGGEETQYF. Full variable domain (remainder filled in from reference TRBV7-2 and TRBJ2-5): GAGVSQSPSNKVTEKGKDVELRCDPISGHTALYWYRQSLGQGLEFLIYFQGNSAPDKSGLPSDRFSAERTGGSVSTLTIQRTQQEDSAVYLCASTLTGGEETQYFGPGTRLLVL.

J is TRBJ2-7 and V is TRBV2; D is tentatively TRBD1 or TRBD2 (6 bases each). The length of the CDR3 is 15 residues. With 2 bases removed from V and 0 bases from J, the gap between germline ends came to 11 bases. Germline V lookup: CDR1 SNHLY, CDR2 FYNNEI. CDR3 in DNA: TGTGCCAGCAGTGAAAACGGAGGGGGCTCCTACGAGCAGTACTTC. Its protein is CASSENGGGSYEQYF.

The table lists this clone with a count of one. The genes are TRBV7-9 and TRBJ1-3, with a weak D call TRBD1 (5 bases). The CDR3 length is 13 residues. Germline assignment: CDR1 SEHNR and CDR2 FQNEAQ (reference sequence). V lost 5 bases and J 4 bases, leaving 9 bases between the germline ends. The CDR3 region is CASSRGEGNTIYF. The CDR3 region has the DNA TGTGCCAGCAGCCGAGGGGAAGGAAACACCATATATTTT.

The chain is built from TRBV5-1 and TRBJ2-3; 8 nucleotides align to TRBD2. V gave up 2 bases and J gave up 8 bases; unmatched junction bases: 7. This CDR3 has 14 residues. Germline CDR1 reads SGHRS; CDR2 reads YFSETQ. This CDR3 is CASSLGLAFGTQYF. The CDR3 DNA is TGCGCCAGCAGCTTAGGACTAGCCTTCGGTACGCAGTATTTT.

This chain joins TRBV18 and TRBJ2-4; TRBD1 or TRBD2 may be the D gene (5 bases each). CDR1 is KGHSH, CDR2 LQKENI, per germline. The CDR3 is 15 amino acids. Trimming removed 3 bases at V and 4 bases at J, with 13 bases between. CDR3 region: CASSPPNGGKNIQYF. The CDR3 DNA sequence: TGTGCCAGCTCACCCCCAAATGGGGGTAAAAACATTCAGTACTTC.

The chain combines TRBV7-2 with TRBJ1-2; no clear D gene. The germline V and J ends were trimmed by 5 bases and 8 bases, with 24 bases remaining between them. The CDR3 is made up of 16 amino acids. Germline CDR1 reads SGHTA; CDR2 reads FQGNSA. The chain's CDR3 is CASSPATARGWRGYTF. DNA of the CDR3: TGTGCCAGCAGCCCAGCAACCGCAAGAGGGTGGCGGGGCTACACCTTC.

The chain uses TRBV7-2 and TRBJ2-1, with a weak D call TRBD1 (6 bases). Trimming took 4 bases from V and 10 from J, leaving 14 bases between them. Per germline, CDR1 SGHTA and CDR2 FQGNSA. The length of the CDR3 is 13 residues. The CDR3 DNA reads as TGTGCCAGCAGCTACCGGGCAGGGGACGAGCAGTTCTTC. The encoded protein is CASSYRAGDEQFF.

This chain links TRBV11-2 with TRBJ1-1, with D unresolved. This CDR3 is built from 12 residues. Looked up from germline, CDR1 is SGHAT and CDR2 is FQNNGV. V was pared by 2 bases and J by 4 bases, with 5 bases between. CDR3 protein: CASSLIATEAFF. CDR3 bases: TGTGCCAGCAGCTTAATCGCCACTGAAGCTTTCTTT.

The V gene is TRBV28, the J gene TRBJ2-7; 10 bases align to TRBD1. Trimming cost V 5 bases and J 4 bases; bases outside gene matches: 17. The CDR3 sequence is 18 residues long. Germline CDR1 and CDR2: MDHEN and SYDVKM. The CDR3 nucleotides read TGTGCCAGCAGTCCCCCGCTCCGGGACAGGGGACCCCTATACGAGCAGTACTTC. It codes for CASSPPLRDRGPLYEQYF.

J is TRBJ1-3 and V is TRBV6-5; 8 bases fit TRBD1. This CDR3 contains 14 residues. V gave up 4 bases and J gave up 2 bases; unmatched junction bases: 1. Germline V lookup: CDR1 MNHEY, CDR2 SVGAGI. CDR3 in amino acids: CASSSRGPGNTIYF. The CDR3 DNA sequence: TGTGCCAGCAGTTCCAGGGGGCCTGGAAACACCATATATTTT.

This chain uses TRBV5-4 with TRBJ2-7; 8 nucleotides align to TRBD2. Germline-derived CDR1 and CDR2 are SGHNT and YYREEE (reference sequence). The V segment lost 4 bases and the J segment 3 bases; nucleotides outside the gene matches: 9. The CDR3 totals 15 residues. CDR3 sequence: CASSARGLASYEQYF. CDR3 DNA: TGTGCCAGCAGCGCCCGTGGACTAGCCAGCTACGAGCAGTACTTC.

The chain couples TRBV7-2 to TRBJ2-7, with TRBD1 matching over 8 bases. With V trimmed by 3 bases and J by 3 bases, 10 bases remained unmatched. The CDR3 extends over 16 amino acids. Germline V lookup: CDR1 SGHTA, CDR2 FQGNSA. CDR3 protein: CASSLLATGVNYEQYF. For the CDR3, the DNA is TGTGCCAGCAGCTTGCTAGCGACAGGGGTTAACTACGAGCAGTACTTC.

The CDR3 protein is CASSNDRGPGNTIYF. CDR3 nucleotide sequence: TGTGCCAGCAGCAACGACAGGGGGCCTGGAAACACCATATATTTT. V gene TRBV9 combines with J gene TRBJ1-3; 10 bases line up with TRBD1. The V gene's germline CDR1 is SGDLS and CDR2 YYNGEE. V was clipped by 4 bases and J by 2 bases; unmatched bases: 3. This CDR3 is built from 15 residues.

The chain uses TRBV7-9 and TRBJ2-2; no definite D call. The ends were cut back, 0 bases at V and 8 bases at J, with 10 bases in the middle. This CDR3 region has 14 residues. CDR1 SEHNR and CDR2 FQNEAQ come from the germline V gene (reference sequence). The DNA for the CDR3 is TGTGCCAGCAGCTTAGCGCCCAATTGGGGGGAGCTGTTTTTT. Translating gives CASSLAPNWGELFF.

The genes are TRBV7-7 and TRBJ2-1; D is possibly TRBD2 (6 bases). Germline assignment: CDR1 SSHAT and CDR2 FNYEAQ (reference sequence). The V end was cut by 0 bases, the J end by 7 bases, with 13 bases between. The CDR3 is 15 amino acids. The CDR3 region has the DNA TGTGCCAGCAGCTTAGCGGGAGGCCCAGGGAATGAGCAGTTCTTC. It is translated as CASSLAGGPGNEQFF.

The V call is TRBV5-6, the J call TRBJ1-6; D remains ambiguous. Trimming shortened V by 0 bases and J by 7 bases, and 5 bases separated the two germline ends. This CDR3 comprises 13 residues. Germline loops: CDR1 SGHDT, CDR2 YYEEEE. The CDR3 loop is CASSLVRNSPLHF. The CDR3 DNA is TGTGCCAGCAGCTTGGTTCGGAATTCACCCCTCCACTTT.